The 23 T cell receptor beta chains below all came from one sample that was sequenced in a study of long-term antiretroviral therapy in people with HIV. Survey level was the resolution at which the v3.0 immunoSEQ assay ran. Measured with immunoSEQ multiplex PCR; TCRdb has only the in-frame clones, and not every one. This sample yields tens of thousands of clones, of which approximately 76% are seen a single time; over 9% belongs to the top ten. Sequencing was performed on unsorted PBMCs, taken 1.1 years before starting antiretroviral therapy. The receptors were sampled from a woman aged 40 to 55 with HIV.

This clone came up once. The CDR3: CASSLGQGTNQPQHF. CDR3 coding DNA: TGTGCCAGCTCACTAGGACAGGGGACTAATCAGCCCCAGCATTTT. This chain connects TRBV18 to TRBJ1-5; TRBD1 matches at 9 bases. Germline V gene lookup returns CDR1 KGHSH and CDR2 LQKENI. Trimming took 4 bases from V and 4 from J; bases not matched to a gene: 5. The CDR3 consists of 15 residues.

The V gene is TRBV4-1, the J gene TRBJ1-1, with TRBD1 matching 7 bases. V dropped 1 base and J dropped 7; count of bases not matched to a gene: 6. The CDR3 consists of 14 residues. Germline V lookup: CDR1 MGHRA, CDR2 YSYEKL. The CDR3 protein is CASSQVEGAGEAFF. For the CDR3, the DNA is TGCGCCAGCAGCCAAGTTGAGGGGGCCGGTGAAGCTTTCTTT.

V and J are TRBV19 and TRBJ2-2, with TRBD2 identical over 7 bases. Trimming took 7 bases from V and 3 from J; bases not matched to a gene: 11. The germline V gene has CDR1 LNHDA and CDR2 SQIVND (reference sequence). CDR3 length: 16 amino acids. The CDR3 region is CASKSWEGLDTGELFF. The CDR3 DNA sequence: TGTGCCAGTAAGTCGTGGGAGGGCCTAGACACCGGGGAGCTGTTTTTT.

This clone was seen only once. The chain couples TRBV9 to TRBJ1-4; D uncertain. V lost 3 bases and J 4 bases, leaving 10 bases between the germline ends. The V gene's germline CDR1 is SGDLS and CDR2 YYNGEE. This CDR3 comprises 14 residues. CDR3 residues: CASSAGSGNEKLFF. The CDR3 DNA is TGTGCCAGCAGCGCGGGGAGCGGTAATGAAAAACTGTTTTTT.

The chain employs TRBV10-3 and TRBJ1-1, with a tentative D call TRBD1 (5 bases). Trimming pared 4 bases from V and 4 bases from J, leaving 13 bases between. The CDR3 length is 14 residues. CDR1 and CDR2 from the germline V gene are ENHRY and SYGVKD. In nucleotides, the CDR3 is TGTGCCATCAGTGTGGGGCAGCGGAGCACTGAAGCTTTCTTT. Encoded protein: CAISVGQRSTEAFF.

The J gene is TRBJ2-1, the V gene TRBV30; D might be TRBD2 (6 bases). The length of the CDR3 is 16 residues. V lost 4 bases, J lost 0 bases, and 16 bases lay in between. The germline gives CDR1 GTSNPN, CDR2 SVGIG (reference sequence). The CDR3 here is CAWKIVAESSYNEQFF. CDR3 nucleotides: TGTGCCTGGAAGATTGTAGCGGAGAGCTCCTACAATGAGCAGTTCTTC.

This chain joins TRBV19 and TRBJ1-4; D is ambiguous. With 5 bases removed from V and 5 bases from J, the gap between germline ends came to 3 bases. The CDR3 is 11 residues long. Germline assignment: CDR1 LNHDA and CDR2 SQIVND (reference sequence). CDR3 sequence reads: CASSVNEKLFF. The CDR3, as DNA: TGTGCCAGTAGTGTCAATGAAAAACTGTTTTTT.

The chain combines TRBV4-3 with TRBJ1-2; D is ambiguous. Between the trimmed V and J ends, which lost 0 bases and 3 bases, there was a span of 11 bases. Germline lookup yields CDR1 LGHNA and CDR2 YSLEER. CDR3 length equals 15 residues. CDR3 sequence (DNA): TGCGCCAGCAGCCAAGATCGAGGCTTGTACTATGGCTACACCTTC. The encoded protein is CASSQDRGLYYGYTF.

The CDR3 nucleotides read TGTGCCAGCAGCGGGCCTGGGTGGGAGGATCAGCCCCAGCATTTT. Its protein product is CASSGPGWEDQPQHF. This chain joins TRBV6-1 and TRBJ1-5; D unresolved. The germline V and J ends were trimmed by 6 bases and 5 bases, with 17 bases remaining between them. Germline assignment: CDR1 MNHNS and CDR2 SASEGT. The CDR3 has 15 amino acids.

The chain couples TRBV29-1 to TRBJ2-2; 7 positions match TRBD1. Germline V gives CDR1 SQVTM, CDR2 ANQGSEA. This CDR3 has 15 amino acids. V lost 3 bases to trimming and J lost 1 base; unmatched junction nucleotides: 5. The chain's CDR3 is CSVEGQNQNTGELFF. CDR3 nucleotide sequence: TGCAGCGTTGAGGGACAGAACCAGAACACCGGGGAGCTGTTTTTT.

The chain recombines TRBV15 with TRBJ1-5, with D perhaps TRBD1 (6 bases). Germline CDR1 reads LNHNV; CDR2 reads YYDKDF (reference sequence). V lost 0 bases, J lost 3 bases, and 9 bases lay in between. CDR3 length: 15 amino acids. The CDR3 bases are TGTGCCACCAGCAGAGAACAGGGACACAATCAGCCCCAGCATTTT. Translation: CATSREQGHNQPQHF.

This clone was seen a handful of times. This sequence joins TRBV19 and TRBJ1-2; D is unclear. The CDR3 spans 13 residues. Germline CDR1 is LNHDA and CDR2 is SQIVND (reference sequence). V was clipped by 5 bases and J by 8 bases, with 15 bases between them. CDR3 amino acids: CASSAPGMAGYTF. CDR3 DNA: TGTGCCAGTAGTGCCCCCGGGATGGCGGGCTACACCTTC.

The V gene is TRBV6-6, the J gene TRBJ2-2; 7 nucleotides agree with TRBD1. Germline V CDR1 and CDR2: MNHNY, SVGAGI (reference sequence). With V trimmed by 3 bases and J by 7 bases, 8 bases remained unmatched. The length of the CDR3 is 15 residues. Here the CDR3 reads CASSYLRQGIGELFF. The CDR3 region has the DNA TGTGCCAGCAGTTATCTCCGACAGGGTATCGGGGAGCTGTTTTTT.

The rearrangement links TRBV18 to TRBJ2-7; 7 nucleotides match TRBD1. This CDR3 spans 14 amino acids. Germline V gene data show CDR1 as KGHSH and CDR2 as LQKENI. After removal of 2 bases from V and 2 bases from J, the junction contained 3 bases not matched to a gene. Here the CDR3 DNA reads TGTGCCAGCTCACCAAGACAGGGCACCTACGAGCAGTACTTC. Translation: CASSPRQGTYEQYF.

The gene calls are TRBV4-1 and TRBJ2-7; TRBD2 matches 9 bases. V trimming: 1 base; J trimming: 4 bases; junction bases outside the gene matches: 8. CDR1 is MGHRA and CDR2 is YSYEKL in the germline V gene. The CDR3 is 16 amino acids. CDR3 loop: CASSQGILAGEYEQYF. CDR3 in DNA: TGCGCCAGCAGCCAAGGGATTTTAGCGGGAGAGTACGAGCAGTACTTC.

The J gene is TRBJ2-7, the V gene TRBV6-5, with D unclear. Trimming cost V 2 bases and J 4 bases, with 9 bases left between them. The germline CDR1 and CDR2 sequences are MNHEY and SVGAGI. There are 13 residues in the CDR3. DNA of the CDR3: TGTGCCAGCAGTTACGGGCTGGGTTACGAGCAGTACTTC. It yields the protein CASSYGLGYEQYF.

This clone was observed a handful of times. The V call is TRBV2, the J call TRBJ2-7; TRBD1 matches 9 bases. Germline-derived CDR1 and CDR2 are SNHLY and FYNNEI. J lost 5 bases, V lost 7 bases, and 9 bases had no gene match. This CDR3 region has 14 residues. The CDR3 DNA is TGTGCCAGCACCCCCGGGACAGGGATCGACGAGCAGTACTTC. Protein product: CASTPGTGIDEQYF.

The J gene is TRBJ2-3, the V gene TRBV27; TRBD2 matches at 8 bases. With 5 bases clipped from V and 0 bases from J, the junction kept 7 bases outside the gene matches. Germline V gene sequence: CDR1 MNHEY, CDR2 SMNVEV (reference sequence). The CDR3 consists of 16 residues. CDR3 DNA sequence: TGTGCCAGCAGTCCCCAGACTAGCGTGAGCACAGATACGCAGTATTTT. Translation: CASSPQTSVSTDTQYF.

This clone turned up a few times. The chain couples TRBV11-3 to TRBJ1-2; D perhaps matches TRBD1 (6 bases). Trimming removed 8 bases from V and 5 bases from J, with 21 bases in between. The CDR3 contains 15 residues. Germline V gives CDR1 SGHNT, CDR2 YENEEA. CDR3 loop: CASHPGVGQIYGYTF. CDR3 DNA sequence: TGTGCCAGCCACCCAGGGGTCGGACAGATATATGGCTACACCTTC.

The chain is built from TRBV6-6 and TRBJ2-7, with 7 nucleotides matching TRBD1. The CDR3 has 16 residues. CDR1 and CDR2 (germline): MNHNY, SVGAGI (reference sequence). V gave up 4 bases and J gave up 0 bases; unmatched junction bases: 9. The CDR3 DNA is TGTGCCAGCAGTTGCCGAGGGACAGATTGCTCCTACGAGCAGTACTTC. Its protein is CASSCRGTDCSYEQYF.

The rearrangement links TRBV30 to TRBJ1-4; 8 bases fit TRBD1. Per the germline V gene, CDR1 is GTSNPN and CDR2 is SVGIG (reference sequence). The CDR3 is made up of 15 amino acids. V was pared by 4 bases and J by 3 bases, with 7 bases of the junction left unmatched. The CDR3 DNA reads TGTGCCTGGACTACTCAGGGGGCTTCTAATGAAAAACTGTTTTTT. The encoded protein is CAWTTQGASNEKLFF.

The chain couples TRBV4-2 to TRBJ1-2; TRBD1 matches 7 bases. The trim removed 3 bases at V and 8 bases at J, leaving 3 bases unmatched. The V gene's germline CDR1 is LGHNA and CDR2 YNFKEQ. The CDR3 is 12 amino acids. This CDR3 reads CASSQTGSGYTF. The CDR3, as DNA: TGTGCCAGCAGCCAGACAGGGAGCGGCTACACCTTC.

As regards this clone: The sample carries other DNA sequences with the same CDR3. The J gene is TRBJ1-3, the V gene TRBV9, with TRBD1 as a possible D gene (5 bases). Germline CDR1 SGDLS, CDR2 YYNGEE. CDR3 length equals 13 residues. V lost 4 bases, J lost 4 bases, and 9 bases lay in between. The CDR3 sequence: CASSRGDGNTIYF. The CDR3 nucleotides read TGTGCCAGCAGCCGGGGGGACGGAAACACCATATATTTT.